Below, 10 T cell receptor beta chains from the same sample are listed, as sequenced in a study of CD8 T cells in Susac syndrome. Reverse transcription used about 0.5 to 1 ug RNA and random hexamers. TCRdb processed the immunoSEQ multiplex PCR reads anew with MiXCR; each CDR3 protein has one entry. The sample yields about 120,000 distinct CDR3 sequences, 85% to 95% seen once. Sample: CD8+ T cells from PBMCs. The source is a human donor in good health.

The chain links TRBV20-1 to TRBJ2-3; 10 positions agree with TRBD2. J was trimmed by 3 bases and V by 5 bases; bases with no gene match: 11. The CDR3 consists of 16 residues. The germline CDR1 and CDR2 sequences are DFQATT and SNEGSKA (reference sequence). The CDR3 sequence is CSASDVSGGGTDTQYF. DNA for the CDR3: TGCAGTGCTTCCGATGTCAGCGGGGGGGGGACAGATACGCAGTATTTT.

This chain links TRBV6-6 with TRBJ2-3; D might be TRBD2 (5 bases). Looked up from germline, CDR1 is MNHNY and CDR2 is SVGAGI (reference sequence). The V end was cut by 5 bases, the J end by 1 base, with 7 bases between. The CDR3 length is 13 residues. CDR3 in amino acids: CASSPRGTDTQYF. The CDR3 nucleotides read TGTGCCAGCAGTCCGCGGGGCACAGATACGCAGTATTTT.

This chain's CDR3 is CAISGEGDQPQHF. DNA for the CDR3: TGTGCCATCAGTGGGGAGGGGGATCAGCCCCAGCATTTT. The chain uses TRBV10-3 and TRBJ1-5; D may be TRBD1 (6 bases). The CDR3 is made up of 13 amino acids. Germline V CDR1 and CDR2: ENHRY, SYGVKD. Trimming took 4 bases from V and 5 from J, leaving 9 bases between them.

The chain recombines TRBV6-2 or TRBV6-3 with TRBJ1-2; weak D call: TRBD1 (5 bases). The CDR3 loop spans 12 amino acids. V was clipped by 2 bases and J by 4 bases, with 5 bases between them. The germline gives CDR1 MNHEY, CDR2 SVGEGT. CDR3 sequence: CASSYDSYGYTF. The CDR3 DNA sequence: TGTGCCAGCAGTTACGACAGCTATGGCTACACCTTC.

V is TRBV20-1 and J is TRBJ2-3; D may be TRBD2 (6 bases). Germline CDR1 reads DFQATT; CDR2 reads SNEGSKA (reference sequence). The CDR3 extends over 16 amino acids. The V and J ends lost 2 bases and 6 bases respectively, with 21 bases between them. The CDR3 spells CSARIWGRPGKDTQYF. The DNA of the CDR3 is TGCAGTGCTAGAATCTGGGGGAGGCCGGGGAAGGATACGCAGTATTTT.

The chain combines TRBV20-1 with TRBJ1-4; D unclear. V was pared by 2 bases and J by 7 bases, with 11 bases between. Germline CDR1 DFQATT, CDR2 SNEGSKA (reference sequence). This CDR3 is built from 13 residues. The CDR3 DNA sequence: TGCAGTGCTAGAAAGGGATTCGGTGAAAAACTGTTTTTT. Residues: CSARKGFGEKLFF.

The CDR3 loop is CASRGPGYAFF. For the CDR3, the DNA is TGTGCCAGCAGGGGGCCAGGGTATGCTTTCTTT. V gene TRBV2 combines with J gene TRBJ1-1; possibly TRBD1 for D (5 bases). This CDR3 comprises 11 residues. V was shortened by 6 bases and J by 11 bases, with 13 bases between the two germline ends. CDR1 and CDR2 from the germline V gene are SNHLY and FYNNEI.

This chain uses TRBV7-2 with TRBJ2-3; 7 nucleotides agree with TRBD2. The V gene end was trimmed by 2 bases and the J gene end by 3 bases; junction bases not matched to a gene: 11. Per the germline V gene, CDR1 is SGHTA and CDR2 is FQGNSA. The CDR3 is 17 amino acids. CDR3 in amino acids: CASSLKAGAGVTDTQYF. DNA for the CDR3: TGTGCCAGCAGCTTAAAAGCGGGCGCGGGAGTAACAGATACGCAGTATTTT.

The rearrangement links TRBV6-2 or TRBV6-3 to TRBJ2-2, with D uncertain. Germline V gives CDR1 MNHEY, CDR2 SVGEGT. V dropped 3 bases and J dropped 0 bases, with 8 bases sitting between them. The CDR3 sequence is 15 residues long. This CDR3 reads CASSYSIANTGELFF. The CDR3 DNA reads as TGTGCCAGCAGTTATTCGATCGCGAACACCGGGGAGCTGTTTTTT.

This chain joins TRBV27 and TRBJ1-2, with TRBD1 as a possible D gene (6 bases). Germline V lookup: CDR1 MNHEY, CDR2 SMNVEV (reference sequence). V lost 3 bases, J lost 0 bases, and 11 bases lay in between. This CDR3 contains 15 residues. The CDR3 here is CASSFGGLPNYGYTF. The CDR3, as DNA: TGTGCCAGCAGTTTTGGGGGGCTCCCTAACTATGGCTACACCTTC.